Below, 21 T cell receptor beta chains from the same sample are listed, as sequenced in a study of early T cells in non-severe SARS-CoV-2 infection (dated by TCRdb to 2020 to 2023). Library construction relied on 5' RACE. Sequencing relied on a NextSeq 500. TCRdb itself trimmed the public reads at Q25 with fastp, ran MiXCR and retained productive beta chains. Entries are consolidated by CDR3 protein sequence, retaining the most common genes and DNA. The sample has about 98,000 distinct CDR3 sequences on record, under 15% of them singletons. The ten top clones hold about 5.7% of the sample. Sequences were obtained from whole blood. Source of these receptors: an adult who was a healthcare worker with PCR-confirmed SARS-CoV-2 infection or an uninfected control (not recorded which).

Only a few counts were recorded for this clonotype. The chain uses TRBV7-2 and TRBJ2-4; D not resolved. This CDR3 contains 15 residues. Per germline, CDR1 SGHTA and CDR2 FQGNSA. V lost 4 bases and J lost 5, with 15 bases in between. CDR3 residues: CASSSSLGWQNIQYF. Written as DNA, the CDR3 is TGTGCCAGCAGCTCTTCTCTGGGGTGGCAAAACATTCAGTACTTC.

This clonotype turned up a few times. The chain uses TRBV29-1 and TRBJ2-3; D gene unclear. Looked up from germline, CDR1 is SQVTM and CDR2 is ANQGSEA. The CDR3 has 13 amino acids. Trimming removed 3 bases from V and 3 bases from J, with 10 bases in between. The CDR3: CSVDMEFTDTQYF. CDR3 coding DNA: TGCAGCGTTGACATGGAGTTTACAGATACGCAGTATTTT.

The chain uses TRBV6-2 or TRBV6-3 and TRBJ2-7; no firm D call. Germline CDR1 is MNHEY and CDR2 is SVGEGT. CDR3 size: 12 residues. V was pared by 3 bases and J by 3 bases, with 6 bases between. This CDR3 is CASSYSLYEQYF. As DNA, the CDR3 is TGTGCCAGCAGTTATAGCCTCTACGAGCAGTACTTC.

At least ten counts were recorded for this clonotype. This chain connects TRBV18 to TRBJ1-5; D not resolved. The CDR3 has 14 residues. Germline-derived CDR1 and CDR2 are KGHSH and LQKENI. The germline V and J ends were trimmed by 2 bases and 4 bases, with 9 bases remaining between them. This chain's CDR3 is CASSPGTDNQPQHF. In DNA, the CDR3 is TGTGCCAGCTCACCAGGTACAGATAATCAGCCCCAGCATTTT. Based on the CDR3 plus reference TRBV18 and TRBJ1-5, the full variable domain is NAGVMQNPRHLVRRRGQEARLRCSPMKGHSHVYWYRQLPEEGLKFMVYLQKENIIDESGMPKERFSAEFPKEGPSILRIQQVVRGDSAAYFCASSPGTDNQPQHFGDGTRLSIL.

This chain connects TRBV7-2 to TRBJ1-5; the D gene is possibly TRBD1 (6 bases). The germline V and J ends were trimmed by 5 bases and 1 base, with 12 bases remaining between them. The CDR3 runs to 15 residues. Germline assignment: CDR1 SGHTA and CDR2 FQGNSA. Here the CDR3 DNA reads TGTGCCAGCAGCCGGACAGCCAGAAGCAATCAGCCCCAGCATTTT. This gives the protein CASSRTARSNQPQHF. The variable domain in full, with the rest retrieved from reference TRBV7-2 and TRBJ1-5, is GAGVSQSPSNKVTEKGKDVELRCDPISGHTALYWYRQSLGQGLEFLIYFQGNSAPDKSGLPSDRFSAERTGGSVSTLTIQRTQQEDSAVYLCASSRTARSNQPQHFGDGTRLSIL.

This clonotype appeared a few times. The CDR3 DNA follows: TGCAGTGCTAGAGATTTAGGGGGTGGCTACACCTTC. This encodes CSARDLGGGYTF. The chain joins TRBV20-1 to TRBJ1-2, with a weak D call TRBD1 (6 bases). The V gene's germline CDR1 is DFQATT and CDR2 SNEGSKA (reference sequence). V shed 0 bases and J shed 7 bases, with 9 bases lying between them. There are 12 residues in the CDR3.

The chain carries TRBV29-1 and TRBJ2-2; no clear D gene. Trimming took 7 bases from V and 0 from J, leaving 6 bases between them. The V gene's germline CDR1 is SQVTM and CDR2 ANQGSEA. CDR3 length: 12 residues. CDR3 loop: CSANTNTGELFF. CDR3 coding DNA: TGCAGCGCGAACACGAACACCGGGGAGCTGTTTTTT.

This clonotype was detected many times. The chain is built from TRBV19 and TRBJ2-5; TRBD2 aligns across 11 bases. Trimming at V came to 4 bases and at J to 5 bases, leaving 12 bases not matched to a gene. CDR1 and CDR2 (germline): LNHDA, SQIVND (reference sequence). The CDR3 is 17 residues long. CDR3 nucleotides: TGTGCCAGTAGTACGACCCCGACTAGCGGGACGTCGGAGACCCAGTACTTC. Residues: CASSTTPTSGTSETQYF.

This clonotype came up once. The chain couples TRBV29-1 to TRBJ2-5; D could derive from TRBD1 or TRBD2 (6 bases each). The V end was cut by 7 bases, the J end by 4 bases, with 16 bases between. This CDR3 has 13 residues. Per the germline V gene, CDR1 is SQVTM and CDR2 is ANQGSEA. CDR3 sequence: CSGGPGRRETQYF. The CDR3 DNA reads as TGCAGCGGGGGGCCGGGGAGGAGAGAGACCCAGTACTTC.

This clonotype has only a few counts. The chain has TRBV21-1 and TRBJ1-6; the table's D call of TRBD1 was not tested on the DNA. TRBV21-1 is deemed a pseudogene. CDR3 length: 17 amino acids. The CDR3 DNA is TGTGCCAGCAGCAGCGGGACCCAAAGCTCCTATAATTCACCCCTCCACTTT. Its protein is CASSSGTQSSYNSPLHF.

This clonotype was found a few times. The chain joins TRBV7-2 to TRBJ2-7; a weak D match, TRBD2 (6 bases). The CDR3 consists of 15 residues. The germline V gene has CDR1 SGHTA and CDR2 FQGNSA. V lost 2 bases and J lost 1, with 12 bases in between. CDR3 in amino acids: CASSLLPLASYEQYF. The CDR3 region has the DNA TGTGCCAGCAGCTTACTGCCACTAGCTTCCTACGAGCAGTACTTC.

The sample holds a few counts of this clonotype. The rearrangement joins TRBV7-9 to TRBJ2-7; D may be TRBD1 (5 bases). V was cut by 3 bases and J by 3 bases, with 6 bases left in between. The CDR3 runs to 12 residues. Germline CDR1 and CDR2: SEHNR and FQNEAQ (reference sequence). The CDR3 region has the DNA TGTGCCAGCAGCTTTGACAGCTACGAGCAGTACTTC. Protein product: CASSFDSYEQYF.

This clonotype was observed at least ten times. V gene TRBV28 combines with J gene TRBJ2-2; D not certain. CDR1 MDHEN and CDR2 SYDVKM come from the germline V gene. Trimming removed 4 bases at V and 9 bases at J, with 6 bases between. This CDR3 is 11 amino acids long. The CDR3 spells CASSSGRELFF. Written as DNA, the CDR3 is TGTGCCAGCAGTTCTGGCCGGGAGCTGTTTTTT.

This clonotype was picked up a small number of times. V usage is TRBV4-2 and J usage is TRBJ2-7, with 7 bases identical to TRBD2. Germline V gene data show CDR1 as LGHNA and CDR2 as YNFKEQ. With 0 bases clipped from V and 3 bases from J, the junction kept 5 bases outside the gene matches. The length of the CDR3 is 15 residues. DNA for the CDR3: TGTGCCAGCAGCCAAGATCTCGGGGGGATCTACGAGCAGTACTTC. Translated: CASSQDLGGIYEQYF.

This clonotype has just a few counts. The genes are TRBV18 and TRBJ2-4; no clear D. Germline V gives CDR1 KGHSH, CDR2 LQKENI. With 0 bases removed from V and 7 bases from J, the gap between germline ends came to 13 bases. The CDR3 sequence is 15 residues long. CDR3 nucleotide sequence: TGTGCCAGCTCACCACCCGGGTCAAAAGGGAACATTCAGTACTTC. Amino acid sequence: CASSPPGSKGNIQYF.

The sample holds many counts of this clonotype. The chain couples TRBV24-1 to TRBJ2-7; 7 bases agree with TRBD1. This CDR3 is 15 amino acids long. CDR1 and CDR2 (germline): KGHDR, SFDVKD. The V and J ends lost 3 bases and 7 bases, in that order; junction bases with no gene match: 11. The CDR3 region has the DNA TGTGCCACCAGTGATCCAAGAGGAACAGGGGAAGAGCAGTACTTC. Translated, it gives CATSDPRGTGEEQYF.

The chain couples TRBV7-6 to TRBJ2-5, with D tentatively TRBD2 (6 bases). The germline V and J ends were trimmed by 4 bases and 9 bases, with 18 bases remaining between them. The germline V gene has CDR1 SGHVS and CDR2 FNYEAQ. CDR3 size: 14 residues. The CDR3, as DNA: TGTGCCAGCAGCTCGACTAGTTTTGTCAGGGCCCAGTACTTC. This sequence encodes CASSSTSFVRAQYF.

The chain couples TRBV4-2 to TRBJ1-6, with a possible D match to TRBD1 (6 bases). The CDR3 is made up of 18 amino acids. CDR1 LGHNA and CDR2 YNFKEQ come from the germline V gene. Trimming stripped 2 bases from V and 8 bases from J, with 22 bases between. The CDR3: CASSQRAMRGTAYSPLHF. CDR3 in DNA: TGTGCCAGCAGCCAAAGGGCCATGAGGGGGACGGCTTATTCACCCCTCCACTTT.

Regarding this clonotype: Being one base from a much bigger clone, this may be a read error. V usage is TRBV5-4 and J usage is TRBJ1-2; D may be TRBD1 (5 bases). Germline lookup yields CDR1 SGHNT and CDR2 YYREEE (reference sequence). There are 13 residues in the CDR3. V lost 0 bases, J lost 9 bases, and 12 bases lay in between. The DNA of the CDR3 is TGTGCCAGCAGCTTGGTGGAGGGGAATAGCTACACCTTC. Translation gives CASSLVEGNSYTF.

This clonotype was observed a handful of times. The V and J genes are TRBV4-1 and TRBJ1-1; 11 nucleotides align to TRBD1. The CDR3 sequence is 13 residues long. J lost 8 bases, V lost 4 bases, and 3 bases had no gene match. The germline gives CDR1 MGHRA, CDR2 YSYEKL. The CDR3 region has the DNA TGCGCCAGCAGCCCGGACAGGGGGCGCGAAGCTTTCTTT. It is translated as CASSPDRGREAFF.

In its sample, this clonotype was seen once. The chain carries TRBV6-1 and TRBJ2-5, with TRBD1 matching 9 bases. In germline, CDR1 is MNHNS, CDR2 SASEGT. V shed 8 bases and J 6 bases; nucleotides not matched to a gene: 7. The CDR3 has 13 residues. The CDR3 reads CASFRDRDKTQYF. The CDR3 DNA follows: TGTGCCAGCTTCCGGGACAGGGACAAGACCCAGTACTTC.